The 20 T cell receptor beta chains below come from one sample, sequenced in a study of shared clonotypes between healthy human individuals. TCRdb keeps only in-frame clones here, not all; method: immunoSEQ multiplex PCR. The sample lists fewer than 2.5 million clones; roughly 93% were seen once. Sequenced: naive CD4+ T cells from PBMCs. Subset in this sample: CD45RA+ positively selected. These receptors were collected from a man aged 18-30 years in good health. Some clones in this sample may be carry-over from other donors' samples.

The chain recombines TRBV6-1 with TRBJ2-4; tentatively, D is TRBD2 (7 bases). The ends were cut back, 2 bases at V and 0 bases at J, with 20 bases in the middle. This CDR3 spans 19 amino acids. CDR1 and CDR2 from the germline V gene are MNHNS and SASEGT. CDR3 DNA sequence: TGTGCCAGCAGTGAATATGGGGCGGGGGCTAGCGTAGCCAAAAACATTCAGTACTTC. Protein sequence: CASSEYGAGASVAKNIQYF.

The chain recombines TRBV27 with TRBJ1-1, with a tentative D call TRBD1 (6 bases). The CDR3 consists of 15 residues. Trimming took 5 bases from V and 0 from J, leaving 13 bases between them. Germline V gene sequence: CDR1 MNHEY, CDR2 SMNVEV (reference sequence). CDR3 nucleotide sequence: TGTGCCAGCAGTGACCAAGACAGGTTGAACACTGAAGCTTTCTTT. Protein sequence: CASSDQDRLNTEAFF.

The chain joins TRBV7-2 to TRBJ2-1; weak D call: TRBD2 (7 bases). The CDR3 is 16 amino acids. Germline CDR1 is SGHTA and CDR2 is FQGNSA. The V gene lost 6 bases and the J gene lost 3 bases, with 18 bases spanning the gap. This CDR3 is CASSPVVGGGYNEQFF. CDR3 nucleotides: TGTGCCAGCAGTCCAGTGGTGGGAGGGGGCTACAATGAGCAGTTCTTC.

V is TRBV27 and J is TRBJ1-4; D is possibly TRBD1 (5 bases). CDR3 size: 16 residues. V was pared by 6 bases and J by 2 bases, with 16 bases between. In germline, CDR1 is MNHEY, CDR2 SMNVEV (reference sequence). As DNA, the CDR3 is TGTGCCAGCAGCTCTCTTTCAGGGTTGACTAATGAAAAACTGTTTTTT. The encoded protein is CASSSLSGLTNEKLFF.

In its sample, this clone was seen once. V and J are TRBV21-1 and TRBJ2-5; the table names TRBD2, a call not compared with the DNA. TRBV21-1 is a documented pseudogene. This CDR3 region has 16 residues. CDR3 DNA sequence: TGTGCCAGCTGTCGAGCGAAAGGGGCGGGATGGGAGACCCAGTACTTC. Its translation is CASCRAKGAGWETQYF.

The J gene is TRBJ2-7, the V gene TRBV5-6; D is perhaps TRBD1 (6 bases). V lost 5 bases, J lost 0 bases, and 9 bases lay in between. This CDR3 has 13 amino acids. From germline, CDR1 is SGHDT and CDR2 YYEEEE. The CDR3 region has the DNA TGTGCCAGCAGGCGGACAGCCTCCTACGAGCAGTACTTC. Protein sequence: CASRRTASYEQYF.

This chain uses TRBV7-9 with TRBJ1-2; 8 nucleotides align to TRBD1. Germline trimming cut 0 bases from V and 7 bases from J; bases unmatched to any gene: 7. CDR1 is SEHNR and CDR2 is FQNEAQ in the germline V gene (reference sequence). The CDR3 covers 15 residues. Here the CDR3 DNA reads TGTGCCAGCAGCTTAGCTCCCAGGGGGCCAAGTGGCTACACCTTC. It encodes CASSLAPRGPSGYTF.

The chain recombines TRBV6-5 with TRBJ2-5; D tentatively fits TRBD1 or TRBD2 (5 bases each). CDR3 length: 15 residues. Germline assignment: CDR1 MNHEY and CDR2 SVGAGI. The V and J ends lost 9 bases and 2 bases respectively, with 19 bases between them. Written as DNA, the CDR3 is TGTGCCAGTGCCTTTGATTGGGGACCGCAAGAGACCCAGTACTTC. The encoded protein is CASAFDWGPQETQYF.

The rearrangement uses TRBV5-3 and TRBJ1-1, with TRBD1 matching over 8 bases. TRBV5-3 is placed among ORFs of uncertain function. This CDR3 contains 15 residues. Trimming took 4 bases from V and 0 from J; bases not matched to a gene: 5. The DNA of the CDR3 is TGTGCCAGAAGCCCCAGGACAGGGATGAACACTGAAGCTTTCTTT. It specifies CARSPRTGMNTEAFF.

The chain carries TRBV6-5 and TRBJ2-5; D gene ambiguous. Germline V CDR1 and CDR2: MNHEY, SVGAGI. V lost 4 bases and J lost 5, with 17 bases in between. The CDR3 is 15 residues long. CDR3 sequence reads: CASSSGPTVWETQYF. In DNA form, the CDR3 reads TGTGCCAGCAGTTCGGGCCCGACGGTCTGGGAGACCCAGTACTTC.

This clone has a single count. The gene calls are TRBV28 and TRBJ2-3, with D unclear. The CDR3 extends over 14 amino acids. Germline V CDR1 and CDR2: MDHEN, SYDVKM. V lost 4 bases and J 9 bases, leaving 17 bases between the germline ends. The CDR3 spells CASSSRHLAATQYF. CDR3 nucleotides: TGTGCCAGCAGTTCAAGACACCTGGCGGCCACGCAGTATTTT. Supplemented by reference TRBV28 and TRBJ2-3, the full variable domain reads DVKVTQSSRYLVKRTGEKVFLECVQDMDHENMFWYRQDPGLGLRLIYFSYDVKMKEKGDIPEGYSVSREKKERFSLILESASTNQTSMYLCASSSRHLAATQYFGPGTRLTVL.

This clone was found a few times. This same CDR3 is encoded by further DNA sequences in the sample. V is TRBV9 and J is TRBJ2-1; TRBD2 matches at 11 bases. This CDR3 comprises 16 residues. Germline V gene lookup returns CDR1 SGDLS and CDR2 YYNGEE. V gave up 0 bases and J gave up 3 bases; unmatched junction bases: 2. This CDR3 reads CASSVGTSGSYNEQFF. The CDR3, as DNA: TGTGCCAGCAGCGTAGGAACTAGCGGGAGCTACAATGAGCAGTTCTTC.

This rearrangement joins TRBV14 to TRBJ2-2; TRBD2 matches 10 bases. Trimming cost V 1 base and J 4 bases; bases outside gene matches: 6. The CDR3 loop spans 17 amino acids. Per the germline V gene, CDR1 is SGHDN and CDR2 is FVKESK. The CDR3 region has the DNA TGTGCCAGCAGCCAAGTCCGGAGGACTAGCGGCACCGGGGAGCTGTTTTTT. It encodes CASSQVRRTSGTGELFF.

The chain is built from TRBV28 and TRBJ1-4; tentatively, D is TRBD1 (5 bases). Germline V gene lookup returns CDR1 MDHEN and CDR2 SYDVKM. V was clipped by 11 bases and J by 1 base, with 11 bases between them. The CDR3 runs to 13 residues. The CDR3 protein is CAGQDRTNEKLFF. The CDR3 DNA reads TGTGCCGGACAAGACAGAACTAATGAAAAACTGTTTTTT. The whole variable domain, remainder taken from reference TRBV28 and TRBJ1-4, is DVKVTQSSRYLVKRTGEKVFLECVQDMDHENMFWYRQDPGLGLRLIYFSYDVKMKEKGDIPEGYSVSREKKERFSLILESASTNQTSMYLCAGQDRTNEKLFFGSGTQLSVL.

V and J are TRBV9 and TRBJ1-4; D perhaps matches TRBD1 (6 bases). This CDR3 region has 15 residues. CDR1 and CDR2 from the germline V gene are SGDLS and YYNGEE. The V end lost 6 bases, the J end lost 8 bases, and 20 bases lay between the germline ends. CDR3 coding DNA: TGTGCCAGCAACCCCCTCGGGGGGCACGGGGAAAAACTGTTTTTT. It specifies CASNPLGGHGEKLFF.

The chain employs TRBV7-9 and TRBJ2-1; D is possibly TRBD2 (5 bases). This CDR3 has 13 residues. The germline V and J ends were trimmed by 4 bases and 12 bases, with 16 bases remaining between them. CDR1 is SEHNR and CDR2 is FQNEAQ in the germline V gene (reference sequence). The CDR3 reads CASSSRASEGQFF. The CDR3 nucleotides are TGTGCCAGCAGCTCGAGGGCCTCCGAGGGGCAGTTCTTC.

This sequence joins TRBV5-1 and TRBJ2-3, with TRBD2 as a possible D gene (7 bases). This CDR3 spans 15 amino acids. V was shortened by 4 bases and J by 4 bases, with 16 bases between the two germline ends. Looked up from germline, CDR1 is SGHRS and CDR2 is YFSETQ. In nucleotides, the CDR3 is TGCGCCAGCAGCCGGCCGCGGGGGCTTGCAGATACGCAGTATTTT. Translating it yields CASSRPRGLADTQYF.

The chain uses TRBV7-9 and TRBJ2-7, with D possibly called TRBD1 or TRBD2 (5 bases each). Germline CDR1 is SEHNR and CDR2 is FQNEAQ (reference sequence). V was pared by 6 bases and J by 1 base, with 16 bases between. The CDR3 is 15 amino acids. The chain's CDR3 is CASRGTGTASYEQYF. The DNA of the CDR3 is TGTGCCAGCAGGGGAACCGGGACGGCTTCCTACGAGCAGTACTTC.

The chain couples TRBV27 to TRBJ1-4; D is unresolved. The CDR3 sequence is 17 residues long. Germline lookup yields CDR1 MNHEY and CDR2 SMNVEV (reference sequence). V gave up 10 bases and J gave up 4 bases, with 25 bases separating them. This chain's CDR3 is CATYPLALQHINEKLFF. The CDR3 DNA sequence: TGTGCCACCTACCCCTTAGCGTTGCAGCACATTAATGAAAAACTGTTTTTT.

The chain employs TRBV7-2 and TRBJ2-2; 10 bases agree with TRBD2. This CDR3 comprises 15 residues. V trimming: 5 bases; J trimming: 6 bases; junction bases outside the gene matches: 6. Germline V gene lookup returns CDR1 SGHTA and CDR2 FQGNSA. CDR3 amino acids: CASSHESGRAGELFF. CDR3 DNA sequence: TGTGCCAGCAGCCACGAAAGCGGGAGGGCCGGGGAGCTGTTTTTT.